This T cell receptor (beta chain) was captured by sequencing in a study of T cells in Graves' hyperthyroidism and ophthalmopathy. Trimming removed 0 bases from V and 3 bases from J, with 11 bases in between. Germline CDR1 and CDR2: LGHNA and YSLEER. The CDR3 runs to 15 residues. Amplification yielded TCR beta CDR3 regions, with RNA transcripts as the source. When the TCR CDR3 underwent first-round RT-PCR, the HTBI primer set was used. TCRdb independently ran MiXCR on the multiplex PCR reads; one entry per CDR3 protein. In the table there are roughly 500,000 distinct CDR3 sequences, 46% of which are singletons.

What was sequenced was peripheral blood or thyroid tissue (not recorded which). The sequence was collected from an adult woman with Graves' disease, either hyperthyroidism or ophthalmopathy (not recorded which). V gene TRBV4-3 combines with J gene TRBJ2-5, with D possibly being TRBD1 (5 bases). CDR3 loop: CASSQEGADEETQYF. CDR3 DNA: TGCGCCAGCAGCCAAGAAGGGGCGGACGAAGAGACCCAGTACTTC.